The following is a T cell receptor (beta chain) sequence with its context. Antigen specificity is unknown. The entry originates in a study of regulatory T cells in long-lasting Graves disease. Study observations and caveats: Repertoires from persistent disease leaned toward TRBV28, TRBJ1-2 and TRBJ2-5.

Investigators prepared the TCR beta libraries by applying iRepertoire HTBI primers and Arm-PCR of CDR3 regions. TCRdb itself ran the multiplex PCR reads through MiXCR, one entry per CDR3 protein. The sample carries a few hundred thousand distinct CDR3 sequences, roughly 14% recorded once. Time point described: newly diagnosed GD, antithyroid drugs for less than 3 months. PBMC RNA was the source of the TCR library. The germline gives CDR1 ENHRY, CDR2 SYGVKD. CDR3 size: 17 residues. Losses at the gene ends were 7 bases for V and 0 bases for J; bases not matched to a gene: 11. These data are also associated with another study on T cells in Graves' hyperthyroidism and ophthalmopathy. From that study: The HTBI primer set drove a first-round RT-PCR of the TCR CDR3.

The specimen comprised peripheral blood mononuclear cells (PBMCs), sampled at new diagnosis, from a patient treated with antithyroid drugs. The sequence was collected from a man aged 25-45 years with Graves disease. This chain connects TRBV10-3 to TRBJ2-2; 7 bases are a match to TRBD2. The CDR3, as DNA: TGTGCCATCAACCCGGGACTAACGGCCTCGAACACCGGGGAGCTGTTTTTT. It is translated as CAINPGLTASNTGELFF.